This is a list of T cell receptor beta chains from one sample in a study of tumor-infiltrating lymphocytes in localized non-small cell lung cancer. Method: immunoSEQ multiplex PCR; TCRdb's copy keeps in-frame clones and lacks some. This sample carries under 20,000 clones, 55% to 75% of them seen once, and the ten largest clones take over 5%. Source material: lung tumor tissue. The receptor set was obtained from a human donor with non-small cell lung cancer. Both conserved end residues are part of each CDR3. A D gene is named only where the DNA matches it firmly. Clone size is shown for a subset of rows, as once, few, many or a class of expanded clone.

cdr3_aa	cdr3_nt	j_call	v_call	d_call	clone_size
CATRQGASGELFF	TGTGCCACCCGACAGGGGGCATCCGGGGAGCTGTTTTTT	TRBJ2-2	TRBV6-6	TRBD1	-
CASSAPGGGADTQYF	TGTGCCAGCAGCGCGCCAGGGGGAGGGGCAGATACGCAGTATTTT	TRBJ2-3	TRBV9	-	-
CASSSQGGWETQYF	TGTGCCAGCAGTTCACAGGGAGGGTGGGAGACCCAGTACTTC	TRBJ2-5	TRBV25-1	-	once
CASGLFPQFVYSNQPQHF	TGTGCTAGTGGTTTGTTTCCCCAATTCGTATATAGCAATCAGCCCCAGCATTTT	TRBJ1-5	TRBV12-5	-	-
CASSYPQGAYRNIQYF	TGTGCCAGCAGTTACCCACAGGGGGCCTACCGGAACATTCAGTACTTC	TRBJ2-4	TRBV6-5	TRBD1	once
CASTPRTSGNTEAFF	TGTGCCAGCACCCCAAGAACGTCCGGTAACACTGAAGCTTTCTTT	TRBJ1-1	TRBV4-2	-	once
CASRGFFMTGTPYSNQPQHF	TGTGCCAGCAGAGGATTCTTTATGACAGGGACTCCCTATAGCAATCAGCCCCAGCATTTT	TRBJ1-5	TRBV21-1	-	-
CASSPDSLQTYQETQYF	TGCGCCAGCAGCCCCGACAGCCTGCAAACGTATCAAGAGACCCAGTACTTC	TRBJ2-5	TRBV4-1	-	few
CASSLGITVLGTEAFF	TGTGCCAGCAGCTTGGGCATAACGGTGCTAGGCACTGAAGCTTTCTTT	TRBJ1-1	TRBV5-5	-	few
CASSYSIVGNTEAFF	TGTGCCAGCAGTTACTCGATAGTGGGGAACACTGAAGCTTTCTTT	TRBJ1-1	TRBV6-5	-	-
CASSFSRGVDTDTQYF	TGCGCCAGCAGCTTTTCGAGGGGGGTAGACACAGATACGCAGTATTTT	TRBJ2-3	TRBV5-1	-	once
CASRFTEAFF	TGTGCCAGCAGGTTCACTGAAGCTTTCTTT	TRBJ1-1	TRBV6-6	-	-
CASSLSGAGEKLFF	TGTGCCAGCAGCTTGTCGGGGGCGGGGGAAAAACTGTTTTTT	TRBJ1-4	TRBV5-6	-	-
CASSLSAGVNTEAFF	TGTGCCAGCAGCTTATCTGCAGGGGTCAACACTGAAGCTTTCTTT	TRBJ1-1	TRBV4-2	-	few
CASSRGGALNEQYF	TGTGCCAGCAGCCGAGGGGGGGCCCTCAACGAGCAGTACTTC	TRBJ2-7	TRBV14	-	-
CASSRGQENTGELFF	TGTGCCAGCAGTAGGGGACAGGAGAACACCGGGGAGCTGTTTTTT	TRBJ2-2	TRBV6-6	TRBD1	-
CAWSGDGLAIYNEQFF	TGTGCCTGGAGTGGAGACGGACTAGCCATCTACAATGAGCAGTTCTTC	TRBJ2-1	TRBV30	TRBD2	-
CASREQGQTNEKLFF	TGTGCCAGTAGGGAACAGGGACAGACTAATGAAAAACTGTTTTTT	TRBJ1-4	TRBV19	TRBD1	-
CASSLEAGVGYEQYF	TGTGCCAGCAGCTTAGAGGCGGGAGTGGGCTACGAGCAGTACTTC	TRBJ2-7	TRBV11-3	TRBD2	once
CAAGRGNYEQYF	TGTGCCGCGGGACGGGGAAACTACGAGCAGTACTTC	TRBJ2-7	TRBV6-1	-	-
CASSPGQGIPYEQYF	TGTGCTAGCAGCCCCGGACAGGGCATCCCGTACGAGCAGTACTTC	TRBJ2-7	TRBV7-7	TRBD1	once
CATSQGYQGINQPQHF	TGTGCCACCAGTCAGGGATACCAAGGGATCAATCAGCCCCAGCATTTT	TRBJ1-5	TRBV15	-	-
CASSPENEQFF	TGTGCCAGCAGCCCAGAGAATGAGCAGTTCTTC	TRBJ2-1	TRBV11-1	-	-
CASRAGLAYGYTF	TGTGCCAGCAGGGCGGGACTAGCCTATGGCTACACCTTC	TRBJ1-2	TRBV27	-	few
CASSLEGSGTSGYTF	TGTGCCAGCAGCTTAGAGGGGTCAGGGACCTCCGGCTACACCTTC	TRBJ1-2	TRBV11-3	-	-
CASSHHTGEQYF	TGTGCCAGCAGCCATCATACAGGCGAGCAGTACTTC	TRBJ2-7	TRBV7-6	-	-
CASSQGGGFSGANVLTF	TGCGCCAGCAGCCAGGGAGGAGGCTTCTCTGGGGCCAACGTCCTGACTTTC	TRBJ2-6	TRBV4-3	-	-
CASSLGVGNTEAFF	TGTGCCAGCAGCTTAGGTGTTGGGAACACTGAAGCTTTCTTT	TRBJ1-1	TRBV7-8	-	-
CAWSVNRAEGGYTF	TGTGCCTGGAGTGTAAACAGGGCGGAGGGGGGCTACACCTTC	TRBJ1-2	TRBV30	-	few
CASGVTGFYEQYF	TGTGCCAGCGGGGTGACAGGGTTCTACGAGCAGTACTTC	TRBJ2-7	TRBV10-3	-	few
CASSQGSGGSNEQFF	TGCGCCAGCAGCCAGGGAAGTGGAGGCTCTAATGAGCAGTTCTTC	TRBJ2-1	TRBV4-3	-	-
CASSLLTGHGYTF	TGTGCCAGCAGCTTATTGACAGGGCATGGCTACACCTTC	TRBJ1-2	TRBV11-3	TRBD1	-
CASSRAGEETQYF	TGTGCCAGCTCACGGGCAGGAGAAGAGACCCAGTACTTC	TRBJ2-5	TRBV18	-	-
CAITADGMNTEAFF	TGTGCCATCACCGCGGATGGGATGAACACTGAAGCTTTCTTT	TRBJ1-1	TRBV10-3	-	medium-sized
CASSPMGLNNEQFF	TGTGCCAGTAGTCCAATGGGCCTTAACAATGAGCAGTTCTTC	TRBJ2-1	TRBV19	-	once
CAISASANYGYTF	TGTGCCATCAGTGCCTCGGCTAACTATGGCTACACCTTC	TRBJ1-2	TRBV10-3	-	-
CASSGAGGTLMVVQYF	TGTGCCAGCAGTGGGGCGGGGGGCACCCTGATGGTCGTCCAGTACTTC	TRBJ2-5	TRBV2	TRBD2	-
CASRDGKAEAFF	TGCGCCAGCAGAGATGGGAAGGCTGAAGCTTTCTTT	TRBJ1-1	TRBV5-1	-	once
CASSPLPHGQGYTEAFF	TGCGCCAGCAGCCCGCTTCCCCACGGACAGGGGTACACTGAAGCTTTCTTT	TRBJ1-1	TRBV4-1	TRBD1	medium-sized
CAISEGDRGHTEAFF	TGTGCCATCAGTGAAGGGGACAGGGGACACACTGAAGCTTTCTTT	TRBJ1-1	TRBV10-3	TRBD1	once
CAWSGGGTQETQYF	TGTGCCTGGAGTGGTGGAGGAACTCAAGAGACCCAGTACTTC	TRBJ2-5	TRBV30	-	-
CASSGQYEAFF	TGTGCCAGCAGTGGACAGTACGAAGCTTTCTTT	TRBJ1-1	TRBV7-9	-	-
CASSLQGGNEQYF	TGTGCCAGCAGCTTACAGGGCGGTAACGAGCAGTACTTC	TRBJ2-7	TRBV11-3	-	-
CASSVDISGGITGELFF	TGTGCCAGCAGCGTAGACATAAGCGGGGGGATTACCGGGGAGCTGTTTTTT	TRBJ2-2	TRBV9	TRBD2	-
CATSRGQGRQPQHF	TGTGCCACCAGCAGAGGACAGGGCCGTCAGCCCCAGCATTTT	TRBJ1-5	TRBV15	TRBD1	once
CASSLSLDAVKGYTF	TGTGCCAGCAGCTTATCCCTGGACGCGGTGAAGGGCTACACCTTC	TRBJ1-2	TRBV7-9	-	few
CASSVGALAPQGTQYF	TGTGCCAGCAGCGTAGGGGCACTAGCCCCGCAGGGTACGCAGTATTTT	TRBJ2-3	TRBV9	-	-
CASSLPGQGEAFF	TGTGCCAGCAGCCTACCCGGACAGGGAGAAGCTTTCTTT	TRBJ1-1	TRBV13	TRBD1	few